This note documents a single T cell receptor beta chain sequence. In the source study's methods: Estimates of nucleated cell counts were drawn from the amplification of reference gene primers. Only in-frame clones appear in the TCRdb table, and some are missing; sequencing was by immunoSEQ multiplex PCR. Clone size and the V and J calls come from that table; the DNA yielded D and trimming. This table has fewer than 300,000 clones, 91% appearing once. The data derive from a study of blood T cell repertoires in COVID-19. Study details: Specimens from acute and convalescent COVID-19 originated in the United States, Italy and Spain. The analysed material was cDNA or gDNA that came from T cells, B-cell-depleted T cells, or PBMCs.

CDR3 length equals 17 residues. In germline, CDR1 is KGHSH, CDR2 LQKENI. Trimming removed 0 bases from V and 4 bases from J, with 17 bases in between. Followed over time, Seattle patients had been enrolled while infection was active. The sequence came from a young adult with COVID-19, enrolled during active disease. The sequenced sample consisted of peripheral blood. The chain recombines TRBV18 with TRBJ2-3; D is perhaps TRBD2 (6 bases). CDR3 DNA sequence: TGTGCCAGCTCACCACCGCCCGGGGCGGGAATCGCAGATACGCAGTATTTT. Protein: CASSPPPGAGIADTQYF.